This TCR beta chain was sequenced for a study of blood T cell repertoires in COVID-19. Overall study context: From the United States, Italy and Spain came samples of acute and convalescent COVID-19.

V was trimmed by 6 bases and J by 4 bases, leaving 5 bases between them. Germline V gives CDR1 MDHEN, CDR2 SYDVKM. This CDR3 is 11 amino acids long. Generated by immunoSEQ multiplex PCR, the TCRdb table keeps only in-frame clones and is missing some. This table holds under 130,000 clones, around 66% found once. This chain uses TRBV28 with TRBJ2-3, with D unclear. Material for sequencing was peripheral blood. This sequence originates from an elderly man with acute or convalescent COVID-19. DNA for the CDR3: TGTGCCAGCAGGAGCGCAGATACGCAGTATTTT. This encodes CASRSADTQYF.